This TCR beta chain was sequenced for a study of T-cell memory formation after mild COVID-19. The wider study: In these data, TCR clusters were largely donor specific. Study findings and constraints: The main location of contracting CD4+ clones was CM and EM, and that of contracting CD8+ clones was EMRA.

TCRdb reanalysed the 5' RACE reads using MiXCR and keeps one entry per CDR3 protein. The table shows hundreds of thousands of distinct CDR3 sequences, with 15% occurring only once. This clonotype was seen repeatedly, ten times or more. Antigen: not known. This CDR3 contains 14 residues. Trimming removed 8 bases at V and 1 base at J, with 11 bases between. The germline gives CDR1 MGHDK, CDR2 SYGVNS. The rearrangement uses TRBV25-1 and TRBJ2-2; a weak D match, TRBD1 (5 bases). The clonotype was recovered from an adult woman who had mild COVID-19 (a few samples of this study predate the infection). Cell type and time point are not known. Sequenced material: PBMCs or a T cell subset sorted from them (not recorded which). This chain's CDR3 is CASRPTGNTGELFF. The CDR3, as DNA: TGTGCCAGCCGCCCTACAGGGAACACCGGGGAGCTGTTTTTT.